Each of the 30 T cell receptor beta chains below was sequenced from the same sample in a study of early stage breast cancer tumors. Method: immunoSEQ multiplex PCR; TCRdb's copy keeps in-frame clones and lacks some. The sample includes 32,000 or so clones, roughly two thirds seen only once; the top ten take 33%. The sample comprised blood. Receptors were obtained from a person aged 50 to 59 with breast cancer.

J is TRBJ2-3 and V is TRBV7-3; weak D call: TRBD1 (6 bases). The germline V gene encodes CDR1 SGHTA and CDR2 FQGTGA. Trimming stripped 5 bases from V and 3 bases from J, with 12 bases between. CDR3 length equals 14 residues. The CDR3 protein is CASSPGQITDTQYF. As DNA, the CDR3 is TGTGCCAGCAGCCCCGGACAGATAACAGATACGCAGTATTTT.

V usage is TRBV7-9 and J usage is TRBJ2-3; D possibly corresponds to TRBD2 (5 bases). The CDR3 extends over 14 amino acids. Trimming cost V 3 bases and J 5 bases, with 12 bases left between them. Germline V gene data show CDR1 as SEHNR and CDR2 as FQNEAQ (reference sequence). CDR3 coding DNA: TGTGCCAGCAGCTTCCGACGTGGGAGAGATACGCAGTATTTT. Amino acids: CASSFRRGRDTQYF. Supplemented by reference TRBV7-9 and TRBJ2-3, the full variable domain reads DTGVSQNPRHKITKRGQNVTFRCDPISEHNRLYWYRQTLGQGPEFLTYFQNEAQLEKSRLLSDRFSAERPKGSFSTLEIQRTEQGDSAMYLCASSFRRGRDTQYFGPGTRLTVL.

The sample holds a few counts of this clone. The chain couples TRBV5-1 to TRBJ1-4; TRBD1 might be the D (6 bases). Germline CDR1 SGHRS, CDR2 YFSETQ. This CDR3 is 14 amino acids long. Trimming removed 5 bases from V and 3 bases from J, with 11 bases in between. The CDR3 sequence is CASRRTASNEKLFF. The DNA for the CDR3 is TGCGCCAGCAGACGGACAGCCTCTAATGAAAAACTGTTTTTT.

The chain couples TRBV19 to TRBJ1-1, with a possible D match to TRBD1 (5 bases). This CDR3 has 16 residues. V was clipped by 1 base and J by 5 bases, with 17 bases between them. Germline V gene lookup returns CDR1 LNHDA and CDR2 SQIVND (reference sequence). The CDR3 spells CASSIATIRGGTEAFF. The CDR3 bases are TGTGCCAGTAGTATAGCCACCATCCGGGGGGGAACTGAAGCTTTCTTT.

In its sample, this clone was seen once. The CDR3 bases are TGTGCCAGCACCCAGGGCATGAACACTGAAGCTTTCTTT. The encoded protein is CASTQGMNTEAFF. The rearrangement joins TRBV6-1 to TRBJ1-1, with D possibly being TRBD1 (5 bases). Trimming left V 7 bases short and J 0 bases short, with 9 bases between. Germline V gives CDR1 MNHNS, CDR2 SASEGT. This CDR3 has 13 amino acids.

This clone appeared once. The V call is TRBV27, the J call TRBJ2-7; perhaps TRBD2 as D (6 bases). CDR3 length: 14 amino acids. Germline V gene data show CDR1 as MNHEY and CDR2 as SMNVEV (reference sequence). V was cut by 4 bases and J by 1 base, with 11 bases left in between. The DNA for the CDR3 is TGTGCCAGCAGTTGGGCGGGGAGGTCCTACGAGCAGTACTTC. Residues: CASSWAGRSYEQYF.

This clone was counted only a few times. This chain joins TRBV5-1 and TRBJ1-2; unclear D gene. CDR3 length equals 14 residues. V dropped 2 bases and J dropped 4 bases, with 12 bases sitting between them. CDR1 is SGHRS and CDR2 is YFSETQ in the germline V gene. For the CDR3, the DNA is TGCGCCAGCAGCTTAGAGGGATCCAGCTATGGCTACACCTTC. This codes for CASSLEGSSYGYTF.

This clone was picked up one time. The chain carries TRBV2 and TRBJ2-3, with TRBD1 identical over 7 bases. Germline CDR1 reads SNHLY; CDR2 reads FYNNEI. CDR3 size: 15 residues. Losses at the gene ends were 7 bases for V and 1 base for J; bases not matched to a gene: 8. The CDR3 coding sequence is TGTGCCAGCACAGACAGGGTGAGGGGCACAGATACGCAGTATTTT. Protein: CASTDRVRGTDTQYF.

The chain has TRBV5-4 and TRBJ1-1; TRBD1 matches at 8 bases. Per the germline V gene, CDR1 is SGHNT and CDR2 is YYREEE (reference sequence). Trimming cost V 4 bases and J 7 bases; bases outside gene matches: 9. The CDR3 runs 14 residues. The CDR3 region is CASSLDRVVDEAFF. CDR3 DNA: TGTGCCAGCAGCCTGGACAGGGTAGTGGATGAAGCTTTCTTT.

The chain employs TRBV29-1 and TRBJ1-2; a weak D match, TRBD1 (6 bases). The germline V gene has CDR1 SQVTM and CDR2 ANQGSEA. V lost 0 bases, J lost 9 bases, and 20 bases lay in between. The CDR3 is made up of 15 amino acids. Here the CDR3 DNA reads TGCAGCGTTGAAGATCGGGGGCAGGGCGGAGGGAGCTACACCTTC. It is translated as CSVEDRGQGGGSYTF.

V is TRBV30 and J is TRBJ1-1; D is perhaps TRBD1 (5 bases). The CDR3 is made up of 13 amino acids. Trimming removed 5 bases at V and 1 base at J, with 11 bases between. In germline, CDR1 is GTSNPN, CDR2 SVGIG (reference sequence). The CDR3 here is CAWAQVTNTEAFF. CDR3 in DNA: TGTGCCTGGGCACAGGTGACGAACACTGAAGCTTTCTTT. The whole variable domain, filled in from reference TRBV30 and TRBJ1-1, reads SQTIHQWPATLVQPVGSPLSLECTVEGTSNPNLYWYRQAAGRGLQLLFYSVGIGQISSEVPQNLSASRPQDRQFILSSKKLLLSDSGFYLCAWAQVTNTEAFFGQGTRLTVV.

The chain employs TRBV7-3 and TRBJ2-3; D call uncertain. V lost 0 bases and J 2 bases, leaving 9 bases between the germline ends. Germline CDR1 is SGHTA and CDR2 is FQGTGA. The CDR3 loop spans 15 amino acids. The CDR3 coding sequence is TGTGCCAGCAGCTTAACAGTAGCTGCCACAGATACGCAGTATTTT. Translating it yields CASSLTVAATDTQYF.

This clone was picked up a small number of times. The rearrangement uses TRBV6-1 and TRBJ1-1, with D uncertain. The CDR3 runs 13 residues. Looked up from germline, CDR1 is MNHNS and CDR2 is SASEGT. V shed 4 bases and J shed 7 bases, with 13 bases lying between them. The CDR3 nucleotides are TGTGCCAGCAGTGCCATGGGCGACGGTGAAGCTTTCTTT. The encoded protein is CASSAMGDGEAFF.

The chain is built from TRBV2 and TRBJ1-4; D is undetermined. From germline, CDR1 is SNHLY and CDR2 FYNNEI. This CDR3 is built from 16 residues. The ends were cut back, 6 bases at V and 0 bases at J, with 14 bases in the middle. The CDR3 bases are TGTGCCAGCAGCCTGAATTGGGGTACAACTAATGAAAAACTGTTTTTT. It encodes CASSLNWGTTNEKLFF. Full variable domain (missing parts from reference TRBV2 and TRBJ1-4): EPEVTQTPSHQVTQMGQEVILRCVPISNHLYFYWYRQILGQKVEFLVSFYNNEISEKSEIFDDQFSVERPDGSNFTLKIRSTKLEDSAMYFCASSLNWGTTNEKLFFGSGTQLSVL.

This chain uses TRBV4-3 with TRBJ2-7; perhaps TRBD1 as D (5 bases). CDR1 is LGHNA, CDR2 YSLEER, per germline. Trimming removed 4 bases from V and 3 bases from J, with 16 bases in between. CDR3 length equals 15 residues. CDR3 sequence: CASSRAQDVYYEQYF. Here the CDR3 DNA reads TGCGCCAGCAGCCGAGCACAGGACGTTTACTACGAGCAGTACTTC.

This clone was observed a few times. The chain is built from TRBV18 and TRBJ1-2, with TRBD1 matching 7 bases. The CDR3 extends over 15 amino acids. With V trimmed by 6 bases and J by 0 bases, 7 bases remained unmatched. Germline V CDR1 and CDR2: KGHSH, LQKENI. CDR3 DNA sequence: TGTGCCAGCTCCCTAGGGACAGAGACTAACTATGGCTACACCTTC. As protein: CASSLGTETNYGYTF.

This clone was detected only once. The chain recombines TRBV7-9 with TRBJ2-3; 8 positions agree with TRBD2. This CDR3 is 16 amino acids long. Germline trimming cut 5 bases from V and 2 bases from J; bases unmatched to any gene: 9. The germline V gene has CDR1 SEHNR and CDR2 FQNEAQ (reference sequence). The chain's CDR3 is CASSPPSGLPTDTQYF. DNA for the CDR3: TGTGCCAGCAGCCCTCCTAGCGGGTTACCCACAGATACGCAGTATTTT.

The V and J genes are TRBV6-1 and TRBJ1-1; TRBD1 agrees at 11 bases. CDR1 and CDR2 from the germline V gene are MNHNS and SASEGT. CDR3 length equals 13 residues. V lost 4 bases and J lost 7; bases outside the gene matches: 2. The CDR3 coding sequence is TGTGCCAGCAGTGTGGGACAGGGGGGTGAAGCTTTCTTT. Encoded protein: CASSVGQGGEAFF.

The chain links TRBV10-3 to TRBJ1-5, with TRBD1 matching over 9 bases. The CDR3 loop spans 15 amino acids. Trimming at V came to 10 bases and at J to 0 bases, leaving 7 bases not matched to a gene. Germline CDR1 ENHRY, CDR2 SYGVKD. The DNA of the CDR3 is TGTGCCACTACAGGGGGCCCCGATAGCAATCAGCCCCAGCATTTT. This codes for CATTGGPDSNQPQHF.

The genes are TRBV11-3 and TRBJ2-1, with a weak D call TRBD1 (5 bases). CDR1 SGHNT and CDR2 YENEEA come from the germline V gene. The CDR3 length is 15 residues. The V end was cut by 5 bases, the J end by 8 bases, with 19 bases between. CDR3 nucleotide sequence: TGTGCCAGCAGCCGTCGGGCGGCCTTGGGGCATGAGCAGTTCTTC. This codes for CASSRRAALGHEQFF.

This chain links TRBV5-1 with TRBJ2-1; the match to TRBD2 covers 11 bases. The CDR3 length is 18 residues. V shed 2 bases, J shed 2 bases, and the junction held 9 bases outside the gene matches. Germline CDR1 SGHRS, CDR2 YFSETQ. CDR3 sequence reads: CASSLALAGGRTYNEQFF. CDR3 nucleotides: TGCGCCAGCAGCTTAGCCCTAGCGGGGGGCAGGACCTACAATGAGCAGTTCTTC.

The V gene is TRBV12-5, the J gene TRBJ2-5; D might be TRBD1 (6 bases). Deletions cut 7 bases from V and 2 bases from J, with 17 bases between. Germline lookup yields CDR1 LGHNT and CDR2 FRNRAP. The CDR3 totals 15 residues. Written as DNA, the CDR3 is TGTGCTAGTGCCCCGCCTCGAGGGGGACAAGAGACCCAGTACTTC. Its translation: CASAPPRGGQETQYF.

The V call is TRBV11-2, the J call TRBJ2-2; 11 bases are shared with TRBD1. The CDR3 sequence is 16 residues long. The germline CDR1 and CDR2 sequences are SGHAT and FQNNGV. With V trimmed by 7 bases and J by 7 bases, 11 bases remained unmatched. CDR3 DNA: TGTGCCAGCACCCTTCGGGGACAGGGGGTTGGCGGGGAGCTGTTTTTT. The encoded protein is CASTLRGQGVGGELFF.

This clone was detected only a few times. The rearrangement links TRBV19 to TRBJ2-7, with 9 bases aligning to TRBD1. Germline values: CDR1 LNHDA, CDR2 SQIVND (reference sequence). The CDR3 totals 15 residues. V dropped 4 bases and J dropped 6; count of bases not matched to a gene: 10. The CDR3 DNA follows: TGTGCCAGTAGTACGACGGGGACAGGGTTGCGCGAGCAGTACTTC. It yields the protein CASSTTGTGLREQYF.

V and J are TRBV9 and TRBJ2-1; TRBD2 might be the D (6 bases). The CDR3 covers 15 residues. Trimming cost V 0 bases and J 8 bases, with 15 bases left between them. CDR1 is SGDLS and CDR2 is YYNGEE in the germline V gene. The DNA for the CDR3 is TGTGCCAGCAGCGTAGGAGGAGGGACGGGCGATGAGCAGTTCTTC. As protein: CASSVGGGTGDEQFF.

This clone has only a few counts. The V gene is TRBV14, the J gene TRBJ1-2; no clear D gene. The V end lost 5 bases, the J end lost 4 bases, and 5 bases lay between the germline ends. Germline-derived CDR1 and CDR2 are SGHDN and FVKESK. The CDR3 extends over 11 amino acids. This chain's CDR3 is CASSGGYGYTF. In DNA, the CDR3 is TGTGCCAGCAGCGGAGGCTATGGCTACACCTTC. Together with reference TRBV14 and TRBJ1-2, the CDR3 gives the full variable domain: EAGVTQFPSHSVIEKGQTVTLRCDPISGHDNLYWYRRVMGKEIKFLLHFVKESKQDESGMPNNRFLAERTGGTYSTLKVQPAELEDSGVYFCASSGGYGYTFGSGTRLTVV.

The chain uses TRBV13 and TRBJ1-1, with a tentative D call TRBD1 (5 bases). Between the trimmed V and J ends, which lost 5 bases and 1 base, there was a span of 11 bases. This CDR3 contains 14 residues. Germline CDR1 PRHDT, CDR2 FYEKMQ (reference sequence). The chain's CDR3 is CASSPWGTNTEAFF. In DNA form, the CDR3 reads TGTGCCAGCAGCCCCTGGGGGACGAACACTGAAGCTTTCTTT.

The chain has TRBV5-4 and TRBJ2-6; a possible D gene is TRBD2 (6 bases). V was pared by 0 bases and J by 4 bases, with 11 bases between. The CDR3 is 16 residues long. Germline V CDR1 and CDR2: SGHNT, YYREEE (reference sequence). CDR3 bases: TGTGCCAGCAGCTTGGTGGGGACTGGCGGGGCCAACGTCCTGACTTTC. Translation gives CASSLVGTGGANVLTF. Based on the CDR3 plus reference TRBV5-4 and TRBJ2-6, the full variable domain is ETGVTQSPTHLIKTRGQQVTLRCSSQSGHNTVSWYQQALGQGPQFIFQYYREEENGRGNFPPRFSGLQFPNYSSELNVNALELDDSALYLCASSLVGTGGANVLTFGAGSRLTVL.

This sequence joins TRBV4-3 and TRBJ2-1; D is possibly TRBD1 (6 bases). In germline, CDR1 is LGHNA, CDR2 YSLEER. CDR3 length: 14 amino acids. Trimming pared 5 bases from V and 4 bases from J, leaving 12 bases between. In DNA, the CDR3 is TGCGCCAGCAGCGGAGAAGGGGGATACAATGAGCAGTTCTTC. Encoded protein: CASSGEGGYNEQFF.

CDR3 loop: CASSLGSAGETQYF. The CDR3 coding sequence is TGTGCCAGCAGCTTAGGATCAGCGGGAGAGACCCAGTACTTC. The gene calls are TRBV7-2 and TRBJ2-5, with D maybe TRBD2 (6 bases). The CDR3 runs 14 residues. With 1 base removed from V and 4 bases from J, the gap between germline ends came to 10 bases. CDR1 and CDR2 from the germline V gene are SGHTA and FQGNSA.